This T cell receptor (beta chain) was captured in a study of Graves' ophthalmopathy and Graves' hyperthyroidism. Turning to the study itself: Ophthalmopathy absent within 18 months of follow-up marked hyperthyroidism as stable.

Germline-derived CDR1 and CDR2 are SGHTA and FQGNSA. The CDR3 is made up of 16 amino acids. V dropped 3 bases and J dropped 2; count of bases not matched to a gene: 6. RNA transcripts provided the template for amplifying TCR beta CDR3 regions. HTBI-primed first-round RT-PCR preceded second-round multiplex PCR. TCRdb independently ran MiXCR on the multiplex PCR reads; one entry per CDR3 protein. The table includes around 1.1 million distinct CDR3 sequences, about 38% detected once. Other autoimmune diseases, uncontrolled infections, pregnancy or lactation excluded patients from enrollment. Diagnostic conclusions were grounded in clinical symptoms, serum thyroxine, TRAb, thyroid ultrasound and orbital computed tomography. On this clonotype: Its antigen is still unknown.

Overall study results and limits: Blood was where most expanded thyroid clonotypes above 0.001 frequency also turned up.

The chain employs TRBV7-2 and TRBJ2-7, with 11 bases that match TRBD2. This receptor was taken from an adult man with Graves' hyperthyroidism. Sequencing was done on a sample of peripheral blood or thyroid tissue (not recorded which). CDR3: CASSLGTSGPTYEQYF. The CDR3, as DNA: TGTGCCAGCAGCTTGGGGACTAGCGGACCAACCTACGAGCAGTACTTC.